A selection of T cell receptor beta chains follows, all from one sample in a study of cytomegalovirus exposure and HLA in healthy donors. Clones were sequenced by immunoSEQ multiplex PCR, and TCRdb holds only the in-frame ones, with some missing. This table holds under 200,000 clones, 84% found once. The sample consisted of PBMCs. These receptor sequences come from a man aged 50-60 years in good health and CMV-seropositive. Both conserved end residues are part of each CDR3. A D gene is named only where the DNA matches it firmly. Where a row states a size, it is once, few, many or the class of an expanded clone; other rows omit it.

j_gene,d_gene,abundance,v_gene,CDR3nt,CDR3aa
TRBJ2-7,.,.,TRBV11-2,TGTGCCAGCAGCTTAGTGGGGGGTTCCATCTCCTACGAGCAGTACTTC,CASSLVGGSISYEQYF
TRBJ2-1,TRBD1,.,TRBV9,TGTGCCAGCAGCGCGACAGGGTACCCCTACAATGAGCAGTTCTTC,CASSATGYPYNEQFF
TRBJ2-1,TRBD2,.,TRBV7-8,TGTGCCAGCAGCCCTAGCGGGGGGTCCTACAATGAGCAGTTCTTC,CASSPSGGSYNEQFF
TRBJ2-5,TRBD2,.,TRBV5-1,TGCGCCAGCAGCTTGGCGCGGGAGAAAGAGACCCAGTACTTC,CASSLAREKETQYF
TRBJ1-2,TRBD1,.,TRBV6-6,TGTGCCAGCAGTTACGACGGGCAGGGGGTCTCCTATGGCTACACCTTC,CASSYDGQGVSYGYTF
TRBJ2-5,TRBD1,.,TRBV27,TGTGCCAGCAGGGATCAGGGGGCGCAGGAGCAGTACTTC,CASRDQGAQEQYF
TRBJ1-2,TRBD1,.,TRBV7-8,TGTGCCAGCAGCTTAGGAGCAGGGGGCGGCTACACCTTC,CASSLGAGGGYTF
TRBJ2-1,TRBD1,.,TRBV13,TGTGCCAGCAGCTTATTTGGGGACAGGAACGAGCAGTTCTTC,CASSLFGDRNEQFF
TRBJ2-1,.,once,TRBV6-1,TGTGCCAGCAGTGAAGATCAGGGCTCCTACAATGAGCAGTTCTTC,CASSEDQGSYNEQFF
TRBJ1-2,.,.,TRBV14,TGTGCCAGCAGCCAAGAGCGGACAGCTTATGGCTACACCTTC,CASSQERTAYGYTF
TRBJ1-1,.,few,TRBV4-1,TGCGCCAGCAGCCAAGTGGTCAGCAGGGACACTGAAGCTTTCTTT,CASSQVVSRDTEAFF
TRBJ1-2,.,.,TRBV29-1,TGCAGCGTTGAAGTCAACCTGGGGCAGGGTGGCTACACCTTC,CSVEVNLGQGGYTF
TRBJ1-5,TRBD1,.,TRBV27,TGTGCCAGCAGTTCACCAGGGACAGGGGGCCAATTTCAGCCCCAGCATTTT,CASSSPGTGGQFQPQHF
TRBJ1-1,.,.,TRBV10-3,TGTGCCATCAGTGAGACTCAGGGCCAGAACACTGAAGCTTTCTTT,CAISETQGQNTEAFF
TRBJ2-6,TRBD2,.,TRBV2,TGTGCCAGCAGTGGGAGCGGGGCGAGCTCTGGGGCCAACGTCCTGACTTTC,CASSGSGASSGANVLTF